Presented here are 11 T cell receptor beta chains from one specimen sequenced in a study of cytomegalovirus exposure and HLA in healthy donors. PCR was performed using 60 Vbeta and 13 Jbeta primers. Only in-frame clones appear in the TCRdb table, and some are missing; sequencing was by immunoSEQ multiplex PCR. The sample has around 120,000 clones; approximately 76% are singletons. The specimen sequenced was PBMCs. The source of these receptors is a man in his 60s in good health and CMV-seropositive.

The gene calls are TRBV7-9 and TRBJ2-7; 10 bases agree with TRBD1. The trim removed 3 bases at V and 5 bases at J, leaving 4 bases unmatched. Germline V gene lookup returns CDR1 SEHNR and CDR2 FQNEAQ (reference sequence). The CDR3 loop spans 14 amino acids. The CDR3 sequence: CASSFRDRGNEQYF. DNA of the CDR3: TGTGCCAGCAGCTTCCGGGACAGGGGCAACGAGCAGTACTTC.

The chain employs TRBV15 and TRBJ2-3, with 10 bases identical to TRBD1. V gave up 0 bases and J gave up 4 bases; unmatched junction bases: 4. Per the germline V gene, CDR1 is LNHNV and CDR2 is YYDKDF (reference sequence). The CDR3 sequence is 16 residues long. The CDR3 here is CATSREWTGGSDTQYF. CDR3 bases: TGTGCCACCAGCAGAGAATGGACAGGGGGATCAGATACGCAGTATTTT.

The rearrangement uses TRBV30 and TRBJ1-6; 8 bases map to TRBD1. J was trimmed by 7 bases and V by 7 bases; bases with no gene match: 6. CDR3 length: 13 residues. Germline loops: CDR1 GTSNPN, CDR2 SVGIG (reference sequence). CDR3 sequence (DNA): TGTGCCTTCGGGACAGGCGGAAATTCACCCCTCCACTTT. Translating gives CAFGTGGNSPLHF. The complete variable domain, with remaining parts taken from reference TRBV30 and TRBJ1-6, reads SQTIHQWPATLVQPVGSPLSLECTVEGTSNPNLYWYRQAAGRGLQLLFYSVGIGQISSEVPQNLSASRPQDRQFILSSKKLLLSDSGFYLCAFGTGGNSPLHFGNGTRLTVT.

This chain joins TRBV7-9 and TRBJ2-1, with TRBD2 matching over 7 bases. The CDR3 runs to 15 residues. Germline trimming cut 3 bases from V and 4 bases from J; bases unmatched to any gene: 6. Germline lookup yields CDR1 SEHNR and CDR2 FQNEAQ (reference sequence). The CDR3 DNA is TGTGCCAGCAGCTTGGCCCGGGGGGTGTACAATGAGCAGTTCTTC. Its protein is CASSLARGVYNEQFF.

This chain connects TRBV7-8 to TRBJ2-7, with D maybe TRBD1 (6 bases). Trimming left V 8 bases short and J 3 bases short, with 8 bases between. This CDR3 comprises 11 residues. Germline assignment: CDR1 SGHVS and CDR2 FQNEAQ. CDR3 DNA sequence: TGTGCCAGCGCGACAGGCTACGAGCAGTACTTC. It encodes CASATGYEQYF.

The gene calls are TRBV6-1 and TRBJ2-7, with D possibly matching TRBD2 (6 bases). Trimming pared 2 bases from V and 2 bases from J, leaving 13 bases between. Germline assignment: CDR1 MNHNS and CDR2 SASEGT. The CDR3 covers 15 residues. In DNA, the CDR3 is TGTGCCAGCAGTGAACGGAGGGGCAGCCCCTACGAGCAGTACTTC. Its translation is CASSERRGSPYEQYF.

The gene calls are TRBV7-2 and TRBJ2-3; tentative D call: TRBD2 (6 bases). Trimming took off 5 bases at V and 6 bases at J, with 15 bases between the two ends. This CDR3 contains 14 residues. Germline V gives CDR1 SGHTA, CDR2 FQGNSA. The DNA of the CDR3 is TGTGCCAGCAGCCCCCGCAGGGAGGAGGATACGCAGTATTTT. Protein: CASSPRREEDTQYF.

This chain links TRBV9 with TRBJ2-5; 11 bases match TRBD2. With 3 bases clipped from V and 5 bases from J, the junction kept 6 bases outside the gene matches. Germline V gene data show CDR1 as SGDLS and CDR2 as YYNGEE. The CDR3 length is 15 residues. This chain's CDR3 is CASSAIAGGVETQYF. CDR3 DNA sequence: TGTGCCAGCAGCGCAATAGCGGGAGGGGTGGAGACCCAGTACTTC.

The chain is built from TRBV7-2 and TRBJ2-7; tentatively, D is TRBD1 (6 bases). Trimming took off 1 base at V and 2 bases at J, with 9 bases between the two ends. Germline CDR1 is SGHTA and CDR2 is FQGNSA. This CDR3 contains 14 residues. CDR3 residues: CASSLVQGPYEQYF. The DNA of the CDR3 is TGTGCCAGCAGCTTAGTACAGGGCCCCTACGAGCAGTACTTC.

The genes are TRBV4-1 and TRBJ1-1; 7 bases fit TRBD1. With 1 base clipped from V and 5 bases from J, the junction kept 10 bases outside the gene matches. The CDR3 runs to 16 residues. Per germline, CDR1 MGHRA and CDR2 YSYEKL. The CDR3 nucleotides are TGCGCCAGCAGCCAAGGGGCTCTAACAGGGGTTACTGAAGCTTTCTTT. This codes for CASSQGALTGVTEAFF.

The chain recombines TRBV10-3 with TRBJ1-6; the match to TRBD1 covers 9 bases. This CDR3 contains 14 residues. Germline V gives CDR1 ENHRY, CDR2 SYGVKD. V dropped 11 bases and J dropped 7; count of bases not matched to a gene: 9. DNA for the CDR3: TGTGCCGTCCGTGAGGGACAGGGAAATTCACCCCTCCACTTT. Translation: CAVREGQGNSPLHF.